This T cell receptor (beta chain) was found in a study of T cell clones after liver transplantation. Study-level information: At least one year of complete immunosuppression withdrawal without enzymes over twice normal defined tolerance. Study-level findings and limits: Low donor cell numbers restricted donor-reactive repertoire measurement in a couple of subjects.

Sequencing of dividing CFSE-low cells from the MLR defined alloreactive TCRbeta sequences. Libraries were prepared by immunoSEQ multiplex PCR; TCRdb keeps only in-frame clonotypes and omits some of them. Of about 2,000 clones listed, about 22% were seen once; the top ten hold 15% to 18%. CDR3 length: 13 residues. V gave up 4 bases and J gave up 5 bases; unmatched junction bases: 5. Germline V CDR1 and CDR2: SGDLS, YYNGEE. This clone is classed as medium-sized. The antigen is not known. The V and J genes are TRBV9 and TRBJ1-2; 7 nucleotides line up with TRBD1. This receptor was identified in a human patient who received a liver transplant. Among the T cells, some may be from the graft donor. Sequenced: CD8+ T cells from cultured PBMCs. The CDR3 DNA sequence: TGTGCCAGCAGCCAGGGGACAGCATATGGCTACACCTTC. This codes for CASSQGTAYGYTF.